The next 27 T cell receptor beta chains were all read from a single sample in a study of PD-L1 blockade in urothelial cancer. Some clones are missing from TCRdb's copy, which holds only in-frame ones; the method was immunoSEQ multiplex PCR. This table has 85,000 to 95,000 clones, about 90% appearing once. Time point meaning: pretreatment peripheral blood. The source material was PBMCs, sampled around atezolizumab (anti-PD-L1) treatment. Every receptor here comes from a woman of 80 years or more with urothelial cancer.

This clone was detected only once. J is TRBJ2-1 and V is TRBV28; TRBD1 aligns across 9 bases. This CDR3 has 18 amino acids. CDR1 MDHEN and CDR2 SYDVKM come from the germline V gene. The CDR3 DNA reads TGTGCAACCCTCCTGGGCTATTACAGGGGGCTAGGCTACAATGAGCAGTTCTTC. This encodes CATLLGYYRGLGYNEQFF.

The J gene is TRBJ1-1, the V gene TRBV28, with D perhaps TRBD1 (5 bases). CDR1 MDHEN and CDR2 SYDVKM come from the germline V gene. The CDR3 consists of 14 residues. Trimming pared 7 bases from V and 2 bases from J, leaving 14 bases between. DNA for the CDR3: TGTGCCAGCATTATGGGGGGAGGAAACACTGAAGCTTTCTTT. It encodes CASIMGGGNTEAFF.

The chain recombines TRBV27 with TRBJ2-5, with no clear D. V was trimmed by 6 bases and J by 5 bases, leaving 19 bases between them. The CDR3 contains 15 residues. Germline V CDR1 and CDR2: MNHEY, SMNVEV (reference sequence). CDR3 loop: CASSSRDSSRETQYF. The DNA for the CDR3 is TGTGCCAGCAGCTCTAGAGACTCGTCTCGGGAGACCCAGTACTTC.

The rearrangement uses TRBV7-9 and TRBJ1-2, with 8 nucleotides matching TRBD1. The V segment lost 1 base and the J segment 6 bases; nucleotides outside the gene matches: 4. The CDR3 sequence is 14 residues long. CDR1 and CDR2 from the germline V gene are SEHNR and FQNEAQ (reference sequence). The CDR3 protein is CASSLVQGANGYTF. The CDR3 DNA sequence: TGTGCCAGCAGCTTAGTTCAGGGGGCAAATGGCTACACCTTC.

The rearrangement joins TRBV27 to TRBJ2-2, with no clear D. Germline CDR1 reads MNHEY; CDR2 reads SMNVEV (reference sequence). V was trimmed by 2 bases and J by 2 bases, leaving 6 bases between them. CDR3 size: 14 residues. Written as DNA, the CDR3 is TGTGCCAGCAGTTTAGGCAGAAACACCGGGGAGCTGTTTTTT. This gives the protein CASSLGRNTGELFF.

The chain combines TRBV13 with TRBJ2-1, with no clear D. Trimming stripped 5 bases from V and 0 bases from J, with 11 bases between. CDR1 PRHDT and CDR2 FYEKMQ come from the germline V gene (reference sequence). The CDR3 has 15 residues. In nucleotides, the CDR3 is TGTGCCAGCAGCCCAAGACTGGGCTCCTACAATGAGCAGTTCTTC. Translating gives CASSPRLGSYNEQFF.

The CDR3 spells CASSPKTSVSTDTQYF. CDR3 DNA sequence: TGCGCCAGCAGCCCAAAGACTAGCGTTAGCACAGATACGCAGTATTTT. J is TRBJ2-3 and V is TRBV5-1; 8 bases agree with TRBD2. From germline, CDR1 is SGHRS and CDR2 YFSETQ. The CDR3 covers 16 residues. V dropped 4 bases and J dropped 0; count of bases not matched to a gene: 7. Complete variable domain (other parts from reference TRBV5-1 and TRBJ2-3): KAGVTQTPRYLIKTRGQQVTLSCSPISGHRSVSWYQQTPGQGLQFLFEYFSETQRNKGNFPGRFSGRQFSNSRSEMNVSTLELGDSALYLCASSPKTSVSTDTQYFGPGTRLTVL.

In nucleotides, the CDR3 is TGTGCCACCAGCAGAGATAGGGGGTTGGACGAGCAGTACTTC. Its protein is CATSRDRGLDEQYF. The chain couples TRBV15 to TRBJ2-7; the D gene is possibly TRBD1 (6 bases). V lost 0 bases and J lost 5, with 11 bases in between. Germline V gives CDR1 LNHNV, CDR2 YYDKDF (reference sequence). This CDR3 region has 14 residues.

The chain couples TRBV5-1 to TRBJ2-1; D is possibly TRBD2 (6 bases). The V gene lost 5 bases and the J gene lost 7 bases, with 19 bases spanning the gap. From germline, CDR1 is SGHRS and CDR2 YFSETQ. The CDR3 length is 15 residues. The CDR3 DNA reads TGCGCCAGCAGGCCCGGGGGTAGCGGTTTGAATGAGCAGTTCTTC. This codes for CASRPGGSGLNEQFF.

This clone has just one count. The chain has TRBV30 and TRBJ2-6; maybe TRBD1 (6 bases). Germline loops: CDR1 GTSNPN, CDR2 SVGIG (reference sequence). Trimming shortened V by 1 base and J by 1 base, and 23 bases separated the two germline ends. This CDR3 has 20 amino acids. In nucleotides, the CDR3 is TGTGCCTGGAGTGGGGGGATCCGGACAGTGACCACGTCTGGGGCCAACGTCCTGACTTTC. This translates into CAWSGGIRTVTTSGANVLTF.

The chain recombines TRBV5-1 with TRBJ2-6, with TRBD1 matching 10 bases. Unmatched junction bases numbered 14, after V lost 4 bases and J lost 4 bases. The CDR3 has 19 amino acids. Germline assignment: CDR1 SGHRS and CDR2 YFSETQ. The CDR3 nucleotides read TGCGCCAGCAGCCCCCGACAGGGGGCAAGCAACCCCGGGGCCAACGTCCTGACTTTC. It specifies CASSPRQGASNPGANVLTF.

The chain is built from TRBV29-1 and TRBJ1-5, with D unclear. The V end lost 0 bases, the J end lost 6 bases, and 12 bases lay between the germline ends. The V gene's germline CDR1 is SQVTM and CDR2 ANQGSEA. CDR3 length: 14 residues. The CDR3 sequence is CSVEDRSSGQPQHF. The CDR3 nucleotides read TGCAGCGTTGAAGATCGGAGCTCCGGTCAGCCCCAGCATTTT.

The genes are TRBV6-1 and TRBJ2-3, with 8 bases fitting TRBD2. V lost 4 bases and J lost 5; bases outside the gene matches: 11. Per germline, CDR1 MNHNS and CDR2 SASEGT. CDR3 length: 16 amino acids. CDR3 coding DNA: TGTGCCAGCAGTGTGGCACTAGCGGACCAAGGAGATACGCAGTATTTT. Protein sequence: CASSVALADQGDTQYF.

The V gene is TRBV5-4, the J gene TRBJ2-3, with 8 bases matching TRBD2. Germline V CDR1 and CDR2: SGHNT, YYREEE (reference sequence). The CDR3 length is 16 residues. V shed 0 bases and J 4 bases; nucleotides not matched to a gene: 7. The CDR3, as DNA: TGTGCCAGCAGCTTGGGCAGCGGGAGTAGGGCAGATACGCAGTATTTT. It codes for CASSLGSGSRADTQYF.

The J gene is TRBJ1-4, the V gene TRBV7-2; 9 bases map to TRBD1. J lost 5 bases, V lost 5 bases, and 9 bases had no gene match. CDR3 size: 16 residues. Germline V CDR1 and CDR2: SGHTA, FQGNSA. CDR3: CASSPTKGQGNEKLFF. CDR3 bases: TGTGCCAGCAGCCCAACTAAGGGACAGGGAAATGAAAAACTGTTTTTT. The entire variable domain, with the rest obtained from reference TRBV7-2 and TRBJ1-4, is as follows: GAGVSQSPSNKVTEKGKDVELRCDPISGHTALYWYRQSLGQGLEFLIYFQGNSAPDKSGLPSDRFSAERTGGSVSTLTIQRTQQEDSAVYLCASSPTKGQGNEKLFFGSGTQLSVL.

The chain combines TRBV27 with TRBJ1-2, with 7 nucleotides matching TRBD1. Germline-derived CDR1 and CDR2 are MNHEY and SMNVEV (reference sequence). The length of the CDR3 is 16 residues. The trim removed 2 bases at V and 4 bases at J, leaving 10 bases unmatched. Written as DNA, the CDR3 is TGTGCCAGCAGTTTAATCCCAGGGGGAGTACGCTATGGCTACACCTTC. It is translated as CASSLIPGGVRYGYTF.

The rearrangement uses TRBV23-1 and TRBJ2-7, with D perhaps TRBD2 (7 bases). TRBV23-1 is labeled an ORF, and its function is uncertain. V lost 0 bases, J lost 1 base, and 10 bases lay in between. CDR3 length: 15 amino acids. The CDR3 nucleotides are TGCGCCAGCAGTCAATCCGGGGGGCGGTCCTACGAGCAGTACTTC. Amino acid sequence: CASSQSGGRSYEQYF.

V gene TRBV7-9 combines with J gene TRBJ2-3, with D possibly TRBD2 on 6 matching bases. Germline loops: CDR1 SEHNR, CDR2 FQNEAQ (reference sequence). This CDR3 is built from 15 residues. V was clipped by 6 bases and J by 2 bases, with 15 bases between them. The CDR3 DNA sequence: TGTGCCAGCAGGTCGGGGGACCTTAACACAGATACGCAGTATTTT. Its protein is CASRSGDLNTDTQYF.

The chain uses TRBV7-9 and TRBJ1-2; D perhaps matches TRBD1 (5 bases). CDR1 is SEHNR and CDR2 is FQNEAQ in the germline V gene (reference sequence). This CDR3 contains 12 residues. Trimming took off 4 bases at V and 7 bases at J, with 10 bases between the two ends. CDR3 loop: CASSWDSVGYTF. For the CDR3, the DNA is TGTGCCAGCAGCTGGGACTCCGTTGGCTACACCTTC.

The chain couples TRBV5-6 to TRBJ1-4; 11 bases match TRBD1. Germline CDR1 and CDR2: SGHDT and YYEEEE. The CDR3 runs 15 residues. V dropped 4 bases and J dropped 7; count of bases not matched to a gene: 6. The CDR3 is CASSRGQGAGEKLFF. The DNA of the CDR3 is TGTGCCAGCAGCAGAGGACAGGGGGCGGGTGAAAAACTGTTTTTT.

This clone has just a few counts. In DNA form, the CDR3 reads TGTGCCAGCAGCGTAGTTGGGGAGTACACTGAAGCTTTCTTT. Its protein product is CASSVVGEYTEAFF. The chain uses TRBV9 and TRBJ1-1, with no clear D. V was pared by 0 bases and J by 3 bases, with 9 bases between. CDR3 size: 14 residues. Germline V gene sequence: CDR1 SGDLS, CDR2 YYNGEE.

The rearrangement joins TRBV11-2 to TRBJ2-3; D uncertain. The CDR3 length is 13 residues. V was pared by 2 bases and J by 8 bases, with 11 bases between. Germline V gene sequence: CDR1 SGHAT, CDR2 FQNNGV. Here the CDR3 DNA reads TGTGCCAGCAGCTTACCAGGCTCGAGTACGCAGTATTTT. Translating gives CASSLPGSSTQYF.

The CDR3 loop reads CASSRGQNQETQYF. As DNA, the CDR3 is TGTGCCAGCAGTCGTGGACAGAACCAAGAGACCCAGTACTTC. This rearrangement joins TRBV28 to TRBJ2-5, with D possibly being TRBD1 (6 bases). The CDR3 consists of 14 residues. With 5 bases removed from V and 0 bases from J, the gap between germline ends came to 10 bases. In germline, CDR1 is MDHEN, CDR2 SYDVKM.

This clone was recorded only once. The chain has TRBV7-3 and TRBJ1-2; no definite D call. The CDR3 sequence is 13 residues long. The ends were cut back, 2 bases at V and 4 bases at J, with 8 bases in the middle. CDR1 is SGHTA and CDR2 is FQGTGA in the germline V gene. CDR3 sequence reads: CASSLDSGYGYTF. The CDR3 DNA reads as TGTGCCAGCAGCTTAGACTCGGGCTATGGCTACACCTTC. Drawing the rest from reference TRBV7-3 and TRBJ1-2, the complete variable domain is GAGVSQTPSNKVTEKGKYVELRCDPISGHTALYWYRQSLGQGPEFLIYFQGTGAADDSGLPNDRFFAVRPEGSVSTLKIQRTERGDSAVYLCASSLDSGYGYTFGSGTRLTVV.

This clone came up a few times. The rearrangement links TRBV6-4 to TRBJ1-1; TRBD1 agrees at 8 bases. V dropped 3 bases and J dropped 11; count of bases not matched to a gene: 8. The V gene's germline CDR1 is MRHNA and CDR2 SNTAGT. The CDR3 spans 13 residues. CDR3 sequence reads: CASSERTGSYAFF. The CDR3 DNA is TGTGCCAGCAGTGAAAGGACAGGGTCGTACGCTTTCTTT.

This sequence joins TRBV7-8 and TRBJ1-5, with D perhaps matching TRBD1 (6 bases). Trimming left V 5 bases short and J 6 bases short, with 14 bases between. Germline CDR1 reads SGHVS; CDR2 reads FQNEAQ. This CDR3 region has 14 residues. In DNA form, the CDR3 reads TGTGCCAGCAGCAGGACAGAAAGTAGTCAGCCCCAGCATTTT. Its protein product is CASSRTESSQPQHF.

The V call is TRBV15, the J call TRBJ1-1; the match to TRBD1 covers 7 bases. Germline V CDR1 and CDR2: LNHNV, YYDKDF (reference sequence). After removal of 0 bases from V and 5 bases from J, the junction contained 3 bases not matched to a gene. The CDR3 has 14 amino acids. The CDR3 spells CATSREFRGTEAFF. Here the CDR3 DNA reads TGTGCCACCAGCAGAGAATTCAGGGGGACTGAAGCTTTCTTT.